This entry features one T cell receptor beta chain sequence. The antigen is not known. Reverse transcription of all isolated RNA meant that expressed TCRB transcripts were sequenced. TCRdb keeps only in-frame clones here, not all; method: immunoSEQ multiplex PCR. Among roughly 500,000 clones listed, about an eighth were seen once. This entry belongs to a study of beta chain features in type 1 diabetes. For the study at large: Age, gender, cell numbers and subset yield matched between patients and controls. Study-wide findings and caveats: People with Type 1 diabetes carried modestly yet significantly shorter TCRB CDR3s in all four CD4+ subsets. Patients' naive, central memory and Treg TCRB repertoires seemed closer to one another than those of healthy donors. When VDJ junctions were examined, type 1 diabetes patients showed fewer insertions and more deletions.

CDR1 MDHEN and CDR2 SYDVKM come from the germline V gene. This CDR3 is 13 amino acids long. Trimming removed 5 bases from V and 5 bases from J; junction bases left unmatched: 4. V and J are TRBV28 and TRBJ2-7, with 9 bases lining up with TRBD1. The source material was naive CD4+ T cells from blood. The sequence came from a young woman in good health. The CDR3 protein is CASSRRDRDEQYF. As DNA, the CDR3 is TGTGCCAGCAGTAGAAGGGACAGGGACGAGCAGTACTTC.